This T cell receptor beta chain was obtained from a study of blood T cell repertoires in COVID-19. Study-wide context: Some COVID-19 samples were acute and others convalescent; all came from the United States, Italy and Spain.

The CDR3 extends over 14 amino acids. With 7 bases clipped from V and 4 bases from J, the junction kept 7 bases outside the gene matches. Germline lookup yields CDR1 MNHEY and CDR2 SVGAGI. Original processing methods: How many nucleated cells were present was estimated from reference gene primer amplification. Profiled with immunoSEQ multiplex PCR; TCRdb holds only in-frame clones, not every one. V, J and clone size are those of that table, while D and trimming were read from the DNA. The table records some 120,000 clones, roughly nine tenths of them present only once. Seattle's cohort entered during active infection and was followed longitudinally.

The TCR sequence derives from a man aged 55-75 years with COVID-19, enrolled during active disease. This chain joins TRBV6-5 and TRBJ2-3, with 8 bases lining up with TRBD2. Material: peripheral blood. The CDR3 region has the DNA TGTGCCAGCACTCCGGGAGGGGGGGCAGATACGCAGTATTTT. Protein: CASTPGGGADTQYF.